The present T cell receptor (beta chain) was sequenced within a study of blood T cell repertoires in COVID-19. Across the study: Sources were T cells, B-cell-depleted T cells, or PBMCs; the material itself was cDNA or gDNA.

Authors' processing steps: Amplification of reference gene primers was used by the study to estimate nucleated cell counts. The repertoire was sequenced with immunoSEQ multiplex PCR; TCRdb's copy has only in-frame clones and lacks some. V, J and clone size are taken as reported in that table, and D and trimming were inferred from the DNA itself. This repertoire shows some 500,000 clones, approximately 88% found once; its top ten account for 7.8%. The germline V gene has CDR1 GTSNPN and CDR2 SVGIG (reference sequence). The J segment lost 4 bases and the V segment lost 5 bases, leaving 12 bases of the junction unmatched. This CDR3 spans 15 amino acids.

The rearrangement uses TRBV30 and TRBJ2-3; 7 nucleotides agree with TRBD2. This TCR came from a woman between 45 and 65 years old with COVID-19, enrolled during active disease. Sequencing was carried out using peripheral blood. The DNA of the CDR3 is TGTGCCTGGGATACCGGGACTACAAACGCAGATACGCAGTATTTT. Translating gives CAWDTGTTNADTQYF.